This T cell receptor (beta chain) stems from a study of shared clonotypes between healthy human individuals. Details on this clone: Antigen unknown.

Notes on the study in general: The generation probabilities recorded for non-shared clonotypes fell below those of clonotypes shared by all four donors. Of the naive CD4 clonotypes, approximately 5% were shared across a few donors.

Positive CCR7 selection of CD45RO-negative cells yielded the naive CD8 cells, and terminally differentiated effector memory CD45RA+ cells were excluded. Sequenced by immunoSEQ multiplex PCR; TCRdb stores in-frame clones only, minus some. The data contain millions of clones, 85% to 95% of them seen just once; the ten biggest clones take up under 2%. Input material: naive CD8+ T cells from PBMCs. This TCR was recovered from a man aged 18 to 30 in good health. Some clones in this sample may be carry-over from other donors' samples.

This CDR3 reads CASSQFGGNEQFF. The CDR3 DNA is TGTGCCAGCAGCCAATTTGGCGGCAATGAGCAGTTCTTC. V usage is TRBV9 and J usage is TRBJ2-1; D remains unclear. The length of the CDR3 is 13 residues. Germline loops: CDR1 SGDLS, CDR2 YYNGEE. Trimming stripped 4 bases from V and 6 bases from J, with 11 bases between. Together with reference TRBV9 and TRBJ2-1, the CDR3 gives the full variable domain: DSGVTQTPKHLITATGQRVTLRCSPRSGDLSVYWYQQSLDQGLQFLIQYYNGEERAKGNILERFSAQQFPDLHSELNLSSLELGDSALYFCASSQFGGNEQFFGPGTRLTVL.